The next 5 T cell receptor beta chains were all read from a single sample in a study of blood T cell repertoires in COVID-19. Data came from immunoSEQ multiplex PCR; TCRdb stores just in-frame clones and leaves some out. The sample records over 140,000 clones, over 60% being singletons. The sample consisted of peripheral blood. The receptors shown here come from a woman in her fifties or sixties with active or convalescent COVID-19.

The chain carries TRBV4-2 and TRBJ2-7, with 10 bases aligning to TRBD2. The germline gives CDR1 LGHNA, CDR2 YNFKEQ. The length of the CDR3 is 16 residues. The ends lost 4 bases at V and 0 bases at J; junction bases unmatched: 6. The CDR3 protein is CASSPGLAGASYEQYF. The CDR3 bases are TGTGCCAGCAGCCCGGGGCTAGCGGGGGCCTCCTACGAGCAGTACTTC.

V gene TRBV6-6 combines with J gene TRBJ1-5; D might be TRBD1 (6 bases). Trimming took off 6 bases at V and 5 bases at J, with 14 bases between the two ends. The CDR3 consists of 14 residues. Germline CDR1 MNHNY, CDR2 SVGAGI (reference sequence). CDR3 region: CASSDTGRDQPQHF. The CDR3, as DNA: TGTGCCAGCAGCGATACAGGGAGAGATCAGCCCCAGCATTTT.

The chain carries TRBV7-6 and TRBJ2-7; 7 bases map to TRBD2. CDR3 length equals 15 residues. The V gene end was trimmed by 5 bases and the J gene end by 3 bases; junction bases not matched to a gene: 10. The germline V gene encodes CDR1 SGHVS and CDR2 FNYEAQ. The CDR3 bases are TGTGCCAGCAGCCCCCGGACTAGTGCACTCTACGAGCAGTACTTC. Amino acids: CASSPRTSALYEQYF.

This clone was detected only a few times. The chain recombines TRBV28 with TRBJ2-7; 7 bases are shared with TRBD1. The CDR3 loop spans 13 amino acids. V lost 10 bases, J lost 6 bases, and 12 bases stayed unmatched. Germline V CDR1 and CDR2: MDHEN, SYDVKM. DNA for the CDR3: TGTGCCACCAACAGGGGCGGGTGGGCCGAGCAGTACTTC. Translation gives CATNRGGWAEQYF.

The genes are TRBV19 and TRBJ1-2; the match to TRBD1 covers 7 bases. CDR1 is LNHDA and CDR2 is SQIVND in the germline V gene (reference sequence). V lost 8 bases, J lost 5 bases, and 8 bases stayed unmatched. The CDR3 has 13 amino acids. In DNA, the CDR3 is TGTGCCAGTCGAGGGACAGTCACTTATGGCTACACCTTC. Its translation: CASRGTVTYGYTF.